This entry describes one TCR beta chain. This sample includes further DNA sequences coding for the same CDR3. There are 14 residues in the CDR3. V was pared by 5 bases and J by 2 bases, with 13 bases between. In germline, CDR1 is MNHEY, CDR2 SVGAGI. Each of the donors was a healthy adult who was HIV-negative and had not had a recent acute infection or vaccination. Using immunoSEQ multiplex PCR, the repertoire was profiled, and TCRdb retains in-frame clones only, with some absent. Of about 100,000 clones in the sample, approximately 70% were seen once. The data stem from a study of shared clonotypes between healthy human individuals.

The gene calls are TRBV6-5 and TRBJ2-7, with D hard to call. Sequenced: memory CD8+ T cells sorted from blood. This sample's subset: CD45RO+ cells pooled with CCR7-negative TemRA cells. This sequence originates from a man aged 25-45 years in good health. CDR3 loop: CASSDRGGPYEQYF. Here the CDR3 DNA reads TGTGCCAGCAGTGACCGTGGCGGACCCTACGAGCAGTACTTC.